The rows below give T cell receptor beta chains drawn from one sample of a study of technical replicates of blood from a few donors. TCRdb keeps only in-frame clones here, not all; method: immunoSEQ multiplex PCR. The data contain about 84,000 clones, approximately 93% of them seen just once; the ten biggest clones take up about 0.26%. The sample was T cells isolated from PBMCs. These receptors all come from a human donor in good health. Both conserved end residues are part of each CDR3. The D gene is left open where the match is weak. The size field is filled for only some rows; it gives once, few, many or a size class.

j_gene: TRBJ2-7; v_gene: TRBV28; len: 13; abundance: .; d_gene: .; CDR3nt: TGTGCCAGCAGTCCAGGGTACTCCTACGAGCAGTACTTC; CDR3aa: CASSPGYSYEQYF
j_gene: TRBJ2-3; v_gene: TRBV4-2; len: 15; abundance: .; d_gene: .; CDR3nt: TGTGCCAGCAGCCAATCCCCGACTAGCACAGATACGCAGTATTTT; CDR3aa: CASSQSPTSTDTQYF
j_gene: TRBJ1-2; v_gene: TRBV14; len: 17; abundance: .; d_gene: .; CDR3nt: TGTGCCAGCAGCCAAGGGCTTCTTGTGACGGGAGTCTATGGCTACACCTTC; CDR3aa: CASSQGLLVTGVYGYTF
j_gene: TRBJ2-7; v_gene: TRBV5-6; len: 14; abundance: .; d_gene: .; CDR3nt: TGTGCCAGCAGCCCTGGGGCAGGTTCCTACGAGCAGTACTTC; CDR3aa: CASSPGAGSYEQYF
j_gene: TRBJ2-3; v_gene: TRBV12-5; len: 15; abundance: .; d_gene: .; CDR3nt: TGTGCTAGTGGGCCGCTAGCTCAGGGCACAGATACGCAGTATTTT; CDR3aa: CASGPLAQGTDTQYF
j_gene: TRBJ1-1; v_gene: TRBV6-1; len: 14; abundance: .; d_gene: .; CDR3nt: TGTGCCAGCAGTGAAATGGGGGGGAAGACTGAAGCTTTCTTT; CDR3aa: CASSEMGGKTEAFF
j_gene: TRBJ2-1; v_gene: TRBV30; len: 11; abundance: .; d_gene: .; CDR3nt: TGTGCCTGGATTAATAACAATGAGCAGTTCTTC; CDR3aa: CAWINNNEQFF
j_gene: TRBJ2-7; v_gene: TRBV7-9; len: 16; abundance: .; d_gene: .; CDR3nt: TGTGCCAGCAGCCCCTCCGAGGGACTCAGCTCCTACGAGCAGTACTTC; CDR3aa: CASSPSEGLSSYEQYF
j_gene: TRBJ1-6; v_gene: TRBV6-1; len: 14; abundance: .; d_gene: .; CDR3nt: TGTGCCAGCAGTGAAGGGCAGAAGAATTCACCCCTCCACTTT; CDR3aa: CASSEGQKNSPLHF
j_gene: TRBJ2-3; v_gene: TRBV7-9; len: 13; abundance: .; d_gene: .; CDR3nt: TGTGCCAGCAGCGGAGGGCGAACAGATACGCAGTATTTT; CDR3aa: CASSGGRTDTQYF
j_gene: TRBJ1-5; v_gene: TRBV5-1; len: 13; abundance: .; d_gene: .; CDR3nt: TGCGCCAGCGCATCAGGGGTGGGCCAGCCCCAGCATTTT; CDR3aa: CASASGVGQPQHF
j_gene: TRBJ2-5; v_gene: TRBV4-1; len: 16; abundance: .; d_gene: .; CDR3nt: TGCGCCAGCAGCCACCTCTCAGGGTCCATGCGAAAGACCCAGTACTTC; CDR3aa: CASSHLSGSMRKTQYF
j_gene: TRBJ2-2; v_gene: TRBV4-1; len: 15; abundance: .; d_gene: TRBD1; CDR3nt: TGCGCCAGCAGCCAAGTTGGGACAGGGACCGGGGAGCTGTTTTTT; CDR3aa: CASSQVGTGTGELFF
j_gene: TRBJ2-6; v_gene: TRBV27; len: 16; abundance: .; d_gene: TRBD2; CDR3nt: TGTGCCAGCCGTCCCCGGGGGGGTTCTGGGGCCAACGTCCTGACTTTC; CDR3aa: CASRPRGGSGANVLTF
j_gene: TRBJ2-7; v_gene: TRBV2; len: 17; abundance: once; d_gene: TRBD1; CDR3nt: TGTGCCAGCAGTGAACCGATCTTTAGACAGGGATCCTACGAGCAGTACTTC; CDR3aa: CASSEPIFRQGSYEQYF
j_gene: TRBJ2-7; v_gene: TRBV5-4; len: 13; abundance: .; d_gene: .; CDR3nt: TGTGCCAGCAGCGCGGGACAGTCCTACGAGCAGTACTTC; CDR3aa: CASSAGQSYEQYF
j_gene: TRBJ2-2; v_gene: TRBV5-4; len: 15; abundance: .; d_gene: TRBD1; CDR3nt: TGTGCCAGCAGCTTGTCCAGGGGGAGTAAAGGGGAGCTGTTTTTT; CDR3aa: CASSLSRGSKGELFF
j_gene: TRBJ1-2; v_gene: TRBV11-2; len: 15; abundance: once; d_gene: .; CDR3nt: TGTGCCAGCAGCTTCCAGGGTAGGGCTAACTATGGCTACACCTTC; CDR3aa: CASSFQGRANYGYTF
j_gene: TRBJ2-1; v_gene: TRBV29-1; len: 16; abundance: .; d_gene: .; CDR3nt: TGCAGCGTTGAAGAGGGCCGGGGGAGCTCCTACAATGAGCAGTTCTTC; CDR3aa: CSVEEGRGSSYNEQFF
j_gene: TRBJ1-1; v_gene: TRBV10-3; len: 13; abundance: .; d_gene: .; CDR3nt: TGTGCCATCATGAAGGGGCCCGGAGCTGAAGCTTTCTTT; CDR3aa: CAIMKGPGAEAFF
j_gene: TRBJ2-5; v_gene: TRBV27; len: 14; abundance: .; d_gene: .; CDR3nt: TGTGCCAGCAGTTTAGGGGGCCCGGGAGAGACCCAGTACTTC; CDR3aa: CASSLGGPGETQYF
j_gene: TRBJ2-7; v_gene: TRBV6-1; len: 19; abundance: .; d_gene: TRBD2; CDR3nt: TGTGCCAGCAGTGAAACCGGTGTCGGGCGGGCCGGGAGGTACTACGAGCAGTACTTC; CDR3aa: CASSETGVGRAGRYYEQYF
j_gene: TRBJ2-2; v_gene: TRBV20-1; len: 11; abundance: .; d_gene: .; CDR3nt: TGCAGTGCTAGCGGTGCCGGGGAGCTGTTTTTT; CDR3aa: CSASGAGELFF
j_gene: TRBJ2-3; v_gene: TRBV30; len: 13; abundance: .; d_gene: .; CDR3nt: TGTGCCTGGACTAGCGATAGAATGACTACGCAGTATTTT; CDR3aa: CAWTSDRMTTQYF
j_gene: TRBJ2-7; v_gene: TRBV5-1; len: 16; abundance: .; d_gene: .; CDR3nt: TGCGCCAGCAGCCCCACGCCCCGGGACACTAAGTACGAGCAGTACTTC; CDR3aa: CASSPTPRDTKYEQYF
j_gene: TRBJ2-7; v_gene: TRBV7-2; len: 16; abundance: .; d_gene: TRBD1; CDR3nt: TGTGCCAGCAGCTTAGGCCCGACAGGGCCATCCTACGAGCAGTACTTC; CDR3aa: CASSLGPTGPSYEQYF
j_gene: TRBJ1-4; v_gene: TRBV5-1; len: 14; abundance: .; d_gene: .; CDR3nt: TGCGCCAGCAGCTTGGAGGGGCGGGGTGAAAAACTGTTTTTT; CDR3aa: CASSLEGRGEKLFF
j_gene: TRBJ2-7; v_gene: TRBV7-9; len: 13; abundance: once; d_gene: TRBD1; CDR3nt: TGTGCCAGCAGCCCAAGACAGGGCTACGAGCAGTACTTC; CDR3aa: CASSPRQGYEQYF
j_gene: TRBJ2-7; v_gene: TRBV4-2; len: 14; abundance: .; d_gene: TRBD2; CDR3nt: TGTGCCAGCCCATCCCTAGCGGGGGGCTACGAGCAGTACTTC; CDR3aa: CASPSLAGGYEQYF
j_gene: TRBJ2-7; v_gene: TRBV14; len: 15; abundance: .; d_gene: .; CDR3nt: TGTGCCAGCAGCCAAGGTTTAATAATTGAGGGCTTGCAGTACTTC; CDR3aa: CASSQGLIIEGLQYF
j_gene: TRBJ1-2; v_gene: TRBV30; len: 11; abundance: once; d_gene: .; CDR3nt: TGTGCCTGGAGCTCAGAGGGTGGCTACACCTTC; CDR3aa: CAWSSEGGYTF
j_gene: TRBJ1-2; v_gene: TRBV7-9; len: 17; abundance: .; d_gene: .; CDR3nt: TGTGCCAGCAGCTTAGGCGCTAGCCACCCCATTAACTATGGCTACACCTTC; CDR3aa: CASSLGASHPINYGYTF
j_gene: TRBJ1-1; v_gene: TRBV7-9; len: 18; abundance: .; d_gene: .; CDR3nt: TGTGCCAGCAGCCCAGGTACCGCGGGGGTAGGGGGGAACACTGAAGCTTTCTTT; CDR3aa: CASSPGTAGVGGNTEAFF
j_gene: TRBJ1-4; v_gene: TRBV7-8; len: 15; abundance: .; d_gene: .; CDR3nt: TGTGCCAGCAGCTTAGCGCCAACCCTAAGTGAAAAACTGTTTTTT; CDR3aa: CASSLAPTLSEKLFF
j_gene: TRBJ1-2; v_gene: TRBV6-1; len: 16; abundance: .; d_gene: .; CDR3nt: TGTGCCAGCAGTGGGGATCCACGGCGGAGGAACTATGGCTACACCTTC; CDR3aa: CASSGDPRRRNYGYTF
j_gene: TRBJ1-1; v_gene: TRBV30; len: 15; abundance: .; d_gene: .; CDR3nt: TGTGCCTGGAGTGTTCTTGAGATCTGGGAGACTGAAGCTTTCTTT; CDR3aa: CAWSVLEIWETEAFF
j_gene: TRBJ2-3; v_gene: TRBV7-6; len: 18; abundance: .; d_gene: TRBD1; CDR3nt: TGTGCCAGCAGCCCCCCTGCCCCCGGGACAGGGATTTCGGATACGCAGTATTTT; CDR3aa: CASSPPAPGTGISDTQYF
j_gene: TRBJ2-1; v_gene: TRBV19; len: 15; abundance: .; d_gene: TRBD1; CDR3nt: TGTGCCAGTAGTGGGACAGGGGGCACCTACAATGAGCAGTTCTTC; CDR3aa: CASSGTGGTYNEQFF
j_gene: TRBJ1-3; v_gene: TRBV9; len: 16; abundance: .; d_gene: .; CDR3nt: TGTGCCAGCAGCGCGCAGGGACATACCTCTGGAAACACCATATATTTT; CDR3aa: CASSAQGHTSGNTIYF
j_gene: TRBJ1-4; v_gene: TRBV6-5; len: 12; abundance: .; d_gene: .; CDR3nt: TGTGCCAGCAGCGGGGATGGCGAAAAACTGTTTTTT; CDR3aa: CASSGDGEKLFF
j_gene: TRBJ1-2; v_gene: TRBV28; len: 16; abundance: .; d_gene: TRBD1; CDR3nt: TGTGCCAGCAGTTTATTGCCGCCAGGGACAGGGGATGGTTGCACCTTC; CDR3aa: CASSLLPPGTGDGCTF
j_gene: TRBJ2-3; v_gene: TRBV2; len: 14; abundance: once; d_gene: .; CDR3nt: TGTGCCAGCAGTGCCCCCCCTAGCACAGATACGCAGTATTTT; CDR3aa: CASSAPPSTDTQYF
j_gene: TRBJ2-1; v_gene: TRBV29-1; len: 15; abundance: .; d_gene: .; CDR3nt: TGCAGCGTTGATAGGGGAGGAAGCTCCTACAATGAGCAGTTCTTC; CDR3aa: CSVDRGGSSYNEQFF
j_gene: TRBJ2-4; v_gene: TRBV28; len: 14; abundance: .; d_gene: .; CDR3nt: TGTGCCAGCAGGGTAGGAGTAGCCAAAAACATTCAGTACTTC; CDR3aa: CASRVGVAKNIQYF
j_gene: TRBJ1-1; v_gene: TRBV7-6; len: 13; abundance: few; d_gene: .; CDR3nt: TGTGCCAGCAGCAAGCAAGAGAGGACTGAAGCTTTCTTT; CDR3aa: CASSKQERTEAFF
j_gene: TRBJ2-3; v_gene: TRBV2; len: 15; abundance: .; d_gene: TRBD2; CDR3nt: TGTGCCAGCAGTGATCGCGGGGGGGCAGAGAATACGCAGTATTTT; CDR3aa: CASSDRGGAENTQYF
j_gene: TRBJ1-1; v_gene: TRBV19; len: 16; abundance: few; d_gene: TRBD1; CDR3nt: TGTGCCAGTAGTAGCCCTGGACAGGGCTTGAACACTGAAGCTTTCTTT; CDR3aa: CASSSPGQGLNTEAFF
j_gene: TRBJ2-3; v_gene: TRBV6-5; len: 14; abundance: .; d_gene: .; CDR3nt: TGTGCCAGCAGTTTACTAGTTTCGACAGATACGCAGTATTTT; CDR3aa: CASSLLVSTDTQYF
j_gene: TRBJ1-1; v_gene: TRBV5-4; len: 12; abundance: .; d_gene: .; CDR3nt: TGTGCCAGCAGCAAGGACAGAGGTGAAGCTTTCTTT; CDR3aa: CASSKDRGEAFF
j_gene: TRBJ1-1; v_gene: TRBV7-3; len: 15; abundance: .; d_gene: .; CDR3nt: TGTGCCAGCAGCTTTGCCGAGGCTGGGAACACTGAAGCTTTCTTT; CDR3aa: CASSFAEAGNTEAFF
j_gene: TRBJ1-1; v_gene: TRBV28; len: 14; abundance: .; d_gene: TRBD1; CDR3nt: TGTGCCAGCGGGGGTCCGGGACAGGGACCAGAAGCTTTCTTT; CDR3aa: CASGGPGQGPEAFF
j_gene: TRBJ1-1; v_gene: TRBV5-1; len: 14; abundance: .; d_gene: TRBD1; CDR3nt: TGCGCCAGCAGCGTGACAGGGCTGAACACTGAAGCTTTCTTT; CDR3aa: CASSVTGLNTEAFF
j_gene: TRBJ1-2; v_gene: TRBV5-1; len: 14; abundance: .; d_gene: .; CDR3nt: TGCGCCAGCAGCTTGGGGACACCTAACTATGGCTACACCTTC; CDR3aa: CASSLGTPNYGYTF
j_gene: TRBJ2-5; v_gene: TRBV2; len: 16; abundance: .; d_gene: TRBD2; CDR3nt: TGTGCCAGCAGGCCCACTGGCGGGGGGTCTCGAGAGACCCAGTACTTC; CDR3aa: CASRPTGGGSRETQYF
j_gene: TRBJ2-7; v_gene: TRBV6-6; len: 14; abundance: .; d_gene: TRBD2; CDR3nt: TGTGCCAGCAGAAGCTTTGGACTAGCGGACGAGCAGTACTTC; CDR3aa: CASRSFGLADEQYF